A single sample gave rise to the 13 T cell receptor beta chains below, sequenced in a study of low-dose radiotherapy and immunotherapy resistance in tumors (dated by TCRdb to 2022 to 2024). To make first-strand cDNA, Superscript III was used along with a set of TRAV- and TRBV-specific primers so that both the TCRalpha and TCRbeta chains were covered. TCRs were amplified for 20 to 25 PCR cycles with Phusion, using a constant-region primer paired with the adapter attached to the V primers. The public sequencing data were trimmed at Q25 with fastp and processed into clonotypes with MiXCR by TCRdb, which kept only in-frame beta chains. Rows matching on CDR3 protein sequence are summarized as one entry with the most common DNA and genes. This sample is represented by thousands of distinct CDR3 sequences; approximately 61% of them were singletons. Around 8.7% of the sample is taken by the ten largest.

These receptors were obtained from a human donor with advanced metastatic prostate, ovarian, gallbladder or colorectal cancer (not recorded which). This table probably holds off-target reads from a library built for another chain.

V usage is TRBV10-3 and J usage is TRBJ2-5; D gene ambiguous. The CDR3 totals 12 residues. V was cut by 4 bases and J by 3 bases, with 6 bases left in between. Germline V gene data show CDR1 as ENHRY and CDR2 as SYGVKD. This CDR3 reads CAISGDEETQYF. In DNA form, the CDR3 reads TGTGCCATCAGTGGGGATGAAGAGACCCAGTACTTC.

The V and J genes are TRBV19 and TRBJ1-5; 11 bases agree with TRBD1. The CDR3 consists of 17 residues. Trimming took 6 bases from V and 0 from J; bases not matched to a gene: 7. CDR1 is LNHDA, CDR2 SQIVND, per germline (reference sequence). The CDR3 protein is CASSRTGGPYSNQPQHF. The CDR3 coding sequence is TGTGCCAGTAGCCGGACAGGGGGCCCCTATAGCAATCAGCCCCAGCATTTT.

The chain carries TRBV25-1 and TRBJ1-1; TRBD1 matches 7 bases. Germline V gives CDR1 MGHDK, CDR2 SYGVNS. V lost 2 bases, J lost 5 bases, and 14 bases stayed unmatched. The CDR3 consists of 17 residues. CDR3: CASSEVGTGEGGTEAFF. The CDR3 nucleotides are TGTGCCAGCAGTGAAGTGGGAACAGGGGAGGGGGGGACTGAAGCTTTCTTT.

This clonotype was counted only a few times. The rearrangement uses TRBV29-1 and TRBJ2-7; weak D call: TRBD2 (5 bases). CDR3 length: 13 amino acids. Trimming removed 5 bases at V and 8 bases at J, with 19 bases between. The germline V gene has CDR1 SQVTM and CDR2 ANQGSEA. CDR3 DNA sequence: TGCAGCGTTTCGCTCGCAGAAGCGGTACAGCAGTACTTC. This encodes CSVSLAEAVQQYF.

The chain couples TRBV28 to TRBJ2-7; D is unclear. The CDR3 consists of 14 residues. Germline CDR1 is MDHEN and CDR2 is SYDVKM. V lost 6 bases, J lost 2 bases, and 14 bases lay in between. CDR3 amino acids: CASRFPGAAYEQYF. CDR3 nucleotides: TGTGCCAGCAGATTCCCGGGCGCTGCCTACGAGCAGTACTTC.

The chain joins TRBV6-2 or TRBV6-3 to TRBJ1-1; the D is unclear. The V end was cut by 6 bases, the J end by 1 base, with 9 bases between. The V gene's germline CDR1 is MNHEY and CDR2 SVGEGT. This CDR3 spans 13 amino acids. CDR3 DNA sequence: TGTGCCAGCAGACCTTTACCGAACACTGAAGCTTTCTTT. Translated: CASRPLPNTEAFF.

The chain joins TRBV4-3 to TRBJ2-1; 9 nucleotides agree with TRBD2. Losses at the gene ends were 0 bases for V and 9 bases for J; bases not matched to a gene: 6. Germline CDR1 and CDR2: LGHNA and YSLEER. This CDR3 region has 15 residues. The CDR3 loop reads CASSQEGTSSGEQFF. The CDR3 DNA follows: TGCGCCAGCAGCCAAGAGGGGACTAGCAGTGGTGAGCAGTTCTTC.

The table lists this clonotype with a few counts. The gene calls are TRBV6-2 or TRBV6-3 and TRBJ2-7; 10 bases agree with TRBD2. Germline V gene lookup returns CDR1 MNHEY and CDR2 SVGEGT. V shed 8 bases and J 2 bases; nucleotides not matched to a gene: 9. There are 15 residues in the CDR3. The CDR3 DNA reads as TGTGCCAGCGGCCAACACAGCGGGAGGGCCTACGAGCAGTACTTC. Protein product: CASGQHSGRAYEQYF.

The rearrangement uses TRBV15 and TRBJ2-7, with a tentative D call TRBD2 (7 bases). Trimming left V 0 bases short and J 4 bases short, with 16 bases between. The CDR3 runs to 16 residues. CDR1 and CDR2 from the germline V gene are LNHNV and YYDKDF (reference sequence). CDR3 region: CATSRDVAGALYEQYF. CDR3 DNA: TGTGCCACCAGCAGAGATGTGGCGGGGGCTCTATACGAGCAGTACTTC.

This clonotype occurred a few times. This chain uses TRBV28 with TRBJ2-3, with unresolved D. CDR1 is MDHEN, CDR2 SYDVKM, per germline. With 5 bases removed from V and 0 bases from J, the gap between germline ends came to 12 bases. The CDR3 runs to 15 residues. The CDR3 nucleotides read TGTGCCAGCAGTCGAATCCGCCCTAGCACAGATACGCAGTATTTT. Amino acids: CASSRIRPSTDTQYF.

J is TRBJ2-1 and V is TRBV5-4, with TRBD2 matching 7 bases. The CDR3 has 15 residues. Losses at the gene ends were 5 bases for V and 4 bases for J; bases not matched to a gene: 9. Germline V gives CDR1 SGHNT, CDR2 YYREEE (reference sequence). CDR3 protein: CASRPRAGLYNEQFF. The CDR3, as DNA: TGTGCCAGCAGACCCCGGGCGGGACTATACAATGAGCAGTTCTTC.

The J gene is TRBJ1-6, the V gene TRBV18; D gene unclear. V lost 2 bases, J lost 10 bases, and 12 bases lay in between. The length of the CDR3 is 14 residues. Germline CDR1 and CDR2: KGHSH and LQKENI. DNA for the CDR3: TGTGCCAGCTCACCAGGATCCATGGGGTCACCCCTCCACTTT. This gives the protein CASSPGSMGSPLHF.

The chain recombines TRBV28 with TRBJ2-2; D perhaps matches TRBD1 (5 bases). CDR3 size: 15 residues. From germline, CDR1 is MDHEN and CDR2 SYDVKM. Trimming shortened V by 7 bases and J by 1 base, and 13 bases separated the two germline ends. The CDR3 DNA is TGTGCCAGCAAAGGGCTAGGGGTGAACACCGGGGAGCTGTTTTTT. This translates into CASKGLGVNTGELFF. Full variable domain (remainder filled in from reference TRBV28 and TRBJ2-2): DVKVTQSSRYLVKRTGEKVFLECVQDMDHENMFWYRQDPGLGLRLIYFSYDVKMKEKGDIPEGYSVSREKKERFSLILESASTNQTSMYLCASKGLGVNTGELFFGEGSRLTVL.